This entry is about one T cell receptor beta chain. Sequencing was performed with immunoSEQ multiplex PCR; in TCRdb, only in-frame clones are kept and a portion is missing. The data show approximately 120,000 clones, about nine tenths seen once. V was pared by 5 bases and J by 5 bases, with 12 bases between. This CDR3 spans 14 amino acids. CDR1 LNHDA and CDR2 SQIVND come from the germline V gene (reference sequence). These data originate in a study of control samples from healthy donors and cancer patients. Sequencing was done on a sample of blood. The chain employs TRBV19 and TRBJ1-4; D perhaps matches TRBD1 (6 bases). The clonotype originates from a human donor in good health. The donor label of this sample is uncertain. CDR3 DNA: TGTGCCAGTAGTTCGACAGGAAGCAATGAAAAACTGTTTTTT. This encodes CASSSTGSNEKLFF.